A selection of T cell receptor beta chains follows, all from one sample in a study of vaccination and CD4 T cells after COVID-19. A single record per CDR3 protein comes from TCRdb applying MiXCR to the PCR reads. The sample contains about 11,000 distinct CDR3 sequences, about 50% of which appear only once. Their antigens are not known. Sequenced input: CD4+ T cells from blood, cultured in vitro. Source of these receptors: a human donor who had recovered from COVID-19. Both conserved end residues are part of each CDR3. The D gene is left open where the match is weak. Size is omitted from some rows. Given values are once, few, many or a class for expanded clones.

TRBV18	NA	NA	TRBJ2-6	TGTGCCAGCTCACCACCGCAGGGAACCTCTGGGGCCAACGTCCTGACTTTC	CASSPPQGTSGANVLTF
TRBV12-3/TRBV12-4	NA	NA	TRBJ1-2	TGTGCCAGCAGGGGGTTCTACGGCTACACCTTC	CASRGFYGYTF
TRBV11-2	NA	NA	TRBJ2-2	TGTGCCAGCAGCCAACGGGGCGGGGAGCTGTTTTTT	CASSQRGGELFF
TRBV12-3/TRBV12-4	TRBD2	NA	TRBJ2-3	TGTGCCAGCAGTCCCCCGGGGGGTACGACCCGAAATACGCAGTATTTT	CASSPPGGTTRNTQYF
TRBV6-5	TRBD1	NA	TRBJ1-2	TGTGCCAGCAGTTACTCCGGACAGGGGGTGGATGGCTACACCTTC	CASSYSGQGVDGYTF
TRBV27	NA	NA	TRBJ1-6	TGTGCCAGCACCTCATATGTCGGGACATACCGACCTTCACCCCTCCACTTT	CASTSYVGTYRPSPLHF
TRBV7-2	TRBD1	once	TRBJ2-7	TGTGCCAGCAGCTTAGGCTGGGACAGTCCATACGAGCAGTACTTC	CASSLGWDSPYEQYF
TRBV30	TRBD1	NA	TRBJ1-2	TGTGCCCCAGGACAGGGCTATGGCTACACCTTC	CAPGQGYGYTF
TRBV7-9	TRBD2	NA	TRBJ2-1	TGTGCCAGCAGCTCCCTTAGCGGGGGGGGAAATGAGCAGTTCTTC	CASSSLSGGGNEQFF
TRBV20-1	NA	NA	TRBJ2-7	TGCAGTGCCAGTGCCGACCCCTACGAGCAGTACTTC	CSASADPYEQYF
TRBV2	TRBD1	NA	TRBJ1-2	TGTGCCAGCAGGGCCGGGACAGCGCACGTCTACACCTTC	CASRAGTAHVYTF
TRBV20-1	NA	NA	TRBJ1-5	TGCAGTGCTAGTCGAGATAGCAATCAGCCCCAGCATTTT	CSASRDSNQPQHF
TRBV6-2/TRBV6-3	NA	NA	TRBJ2-3	TGTGCCAGCAGCGACCGGCGGGGCAGCACAGATACGCAGTATTTT	CASSDRRGSTDTQYF
TRBV20-1	NA	NA	TRBJ2-1	TGCAGTGCTAGACCGCCAGGGGGGAGGAATGAGCAGTTCTTC	CSARPPGGRNEQFF
TRBV7-2	TRBD2	once	TRBJ2-7	TGTGCCAGCAGCTCCCCTAGCGGGGGGTACGAGCAGTACTTC	CASSSPSGGYEQYF
TRBV6-1	NA	NA	TRBJ1-3	TGTGCCAGCAGTGAACCGGCAAGAAACACCATATATTTT	CASSEPARNTIYF
TRBV6-2/TRBV6-3	TRBD2	once	TRBJ2-6	TGTGCCAGCAGTTCCATAGCGGGGGGGCTTTCTGGGGCCAACGTCCTGACTTTC	CASSSIAGGLSGANVLTF
TRBV25-1	TRBD1	NA	TRBJ1-1	TGTGCCAGCAGTCGAGACAGGGGGCGTTCCCACACTGAAGCTTTCTTT	CASSRDRGRSHTEAFF
TRBV19	TRBD1	NA	TRBJ1-5	TGTGCCAGTAGTATAATGGGGACAGGGAGCAATCAGCCCCAGCATTTT	CASSIMGTGSNQPQHF
TRBV6-1	TRBD1	NA	TRBJ1-1	TGTGCCAGCAGTGAGAGGGACAGGGGGCTTTACACTGAAGCTTTCTTT	CASSERDRGLYTEAFF
TRBV30	TRBD1	NA	TRBJ2-6	TGTGCCTGGAGTCAGGGGGCGTCGGGGGCCAACGTCCTGACTTTC	CAWSQGASGANVLTF
TRBV6-1	TRBD1	NA	TRBJ2-7	TGTGCCAGCACCTATGGGACAGCTTACGAGCAGTACTTC	CASTYGTAYEQYF
TRBV20-1	TRBD2	few	TRBJ2-5	TGCAGTGCTAGAGCCCCTAGCGGGGGCCAGCAAGAGACCCAGTACTTC	CSARAPSGGQQETQYF
TRBV11-1	TRBD1	NA	TRBJ1-2	TGCGCCAGCAGCCAAGAAGACAGGGCGAACTATGGCTACACCTTC	CASSQEDRANYGYTF
TRBV6-2/TRBV6-3	NA	NA	TRBJ1-1	TGTGCCAGCAGCCGCGGGGGGCTGTATACTGAAGCTTTCTTT	CASSRGGLYTEAFF
TRBV19	TRBD1	NA	TRBJ2-5	TGTGCCAGTAGTACGGGACAGCAAGAGACCCAGTACTTC	CASSTGQQETQYF
TRBV30	TRBD1	NA	TRBJ2-5	TGTGCCTCAACAGGGGTGTATGAGGAGACCCAGTACTTC	CASTGVYEETQYF
TRBV15	TRBD1	NA	TRBJ1-4	TGTGCCACCAGCAGAGATAGGGACAGTAATGAAAAACTGTTTTTT	CATSRDRDSNEKLFF
TRBV30	NA	NA	TRBJ2-7	TGTGCCTGGAGTGTACAAGGTCTGGAGACATCCTCCTACGAGCAGTACTTC	CAWSVQGLETSSYEQYF
TRBV11-2	TRBD2	NA	TRBJ2-5	TGTGCCATTCCAGGTCGGCGGGGGGGCCGAGAGACCCAGTACTTC	CAIPGRRGGRETQYF
TRBV27	TRBD2	NA	TRBJ2-5	TGTGCCAGCAGGCTAGCGGGGGGAGAGACCCAGTACTTC	CASRLAGGETQYF
TRBV7-2	TRBD1	once	TRBJ1-2	TGTGCCAGCAGCACCAGGGACAGGGCCGGGGGTGGCTACACCTTC	CASSTRDRAGGGYTF
TRBV12-3/TRBV12-4	NA	NA	TRBJ1-4	TGTGCCAGCAGTCCCGGACCGTTGGTCTTTTTT	CASSPGPLVFF
TRBV25-1	NA	NA	TRBJ1-2	TGTGCCAGCAGTGCCGACAGTAGCTCTAACTATGGCTACACCTTC	CASSADSSSNYGYTF
TRBV6-1	NA	NA	TRBJ1-2	TGTGCCAGCCTTTCCGGGAAGAGTGGCTACACCTTC	CASLSGKSGYTF
TRBV6-5	NA	NA	TRBJ1-1	TGTGCCAGCAGTTACTCGGGGGTAACTGAAGCTTTCTTT	CASSYSGVTEAFF
TRBV25-1	NA	NA	TRBJ1-4	TGTGCCAGCCCTCGGCAGGGTGGCAGTGAAAAACTGTTTTTT	CASPRQGGSEKLFF
TRBV6-1	NA	NA	TRBJ2-7	TGTGCCAGCAGTGAAGGTCCCCTCGAGCAGCTCCTTTCAGACGAGCAGTACTTC	CASSEGPLEQLLSDEQYF
TRBV25-1	TRBD2	NA	TRBJ2-3	TGTGCCAGCAGTGAATCCGGACTAGCGGGGGTCACAGATACGCAGTATTTT	CASSESGLAGVTDTQYF
TRBV7-7	NA	few	TRBJ2-5	TGTGCCAGCAGTTCGAACAAGCAAGAGACCCAGTACTTC	CASSSNKQETQYF
TRBV6-2/TRBV6-3	TRBD2	NA	TRBJ2-2	TGTGCCAGCAGTTCTTACAGGGGACTAGCGGGGTTCCGGAACACCGGGGAGCTGTTTTTT	CASSSYRGLAGFRNTGELFF
TRBV25-1	NA	NA	TRBJ1-2	TGTGCCAGCAGCAAAAAGTCCCTTAACTATGGCTACACCTTC	CASSKKSLNYGYTF
TRBV24-1	NA	NA	TRBJ2-3	TGTGCCACCAGTGCAAGTCTATCAGATGCGCAGTATTTT	CATSASLSDAQYF
TRBV11-3	NA	NA	TRBJ2-5	TGTGCCAGAACCCCCGGGGAGACCCAGTACTTC	CARTPGETQYF
TRBV7-9	NA	NA	TRBJ2-2	TGTGCCAGCAGCTTAGGGGGACATCCCACCGGGGAGCTGTTTTTT	CASSLGGHPTGELFF
TRBV20-1	TRBD2	once	TRBJ2-7	TGCAGTGCGTCAGCGGGAATGACCTACGAGCAGTACTTC	CSASAGMTYEQYF
TRBV30	TRBD2	once	TRBJ2-2	TGTGCTTCGGGGGGGCGCGGCACCGGGGAGCTGTTTTTT	CASGGRGTGELFF
TRBV29-1	TRBD1	NA	TRBJ1-4	TGCAGCGTGTGGACAGGGAGTGAAAAACTGTTTTTT	CSVWTGSEKLFF
TRBV19	NA	NA	TRBJ1-2	TGTGCCAGTAGGGGAGGGTGGGACTATGGCTACACCTTC	CASRGGWDYGYTF
TRBV5-6	NA	once	TRBJ1-2	TGTGCCAGCAGCTTAGAGGACAGCCTATATGGCTACACCTTC	CASSLEDSLYGYTF
TRBV6-5	NA	NA	TRBJ1-1	TGTGCCAGCAGTTACGACGAGATGGGGCGAGGCACTGAAGCTTTCTTT	CASSYDEMGRGTEAFF
TRBV19	NA	NA	TRBJ1-1	TGTGCCAGTAGTACGTCCCAGGGTAGGAGCACTGAAGCTTTCTTT	CASSTSQGRSTEAFF
TRBV20-1	NA	NA	TRBJ1-1	TGCAGTGCCCCCCCCGCGATGGGCGCTGGGACTGAAGCTTTCTTT	CSAPPAMGAGTEAFF
TRBV30	TRBD1	NA	TRBJ1-3	TGTGCCTCTACGTCAGGGGGATACTCTGGAAACACCATATATTTT	CASTSGGYSGNTIYF
TRBV19	TRBD1	once	TRBJ1-6	TGTGCCAGTAGTATATTAGGCCAGGGGGGGAATTCACCCCTCCACTTT	CASSILGQGGNSPLHF